This TCR beta chain originates from a study of cytomegalovirus exposure and HLA in healthy donors. Regarding the study as a whole: A few chains tied to CMV proved CMV antigen-specific in vitro.

TCRdb keeps only in-frame clones here, not all; method: immunoSEQ multiplex PCR. The table has roughly 90,000 clones, around 93% seen once. A word on this clone: Its antigen is as yet unknown.

This sequence was found in a woman aged 30 to 39 in good health and CMV-seropositive. Sequencing input: PBMCs.

As DNA, the CDR3 is TGTGCCAGCTCCTTAGGAGGACAGGGTCCCGGGGAGCTGTTTTTT. Amino acids: CASSLGGQGPGELFF. The chain employs TRBV11-2 and TRBJ2-2; 8 bases align to TRBD1. The ends lost 8 bases at V and 6 bases at J; junction bases unmatched: 11. Germline CDR1 is SGHAT and CDR2 is FQNNGV. The CDR3 spans 15 residues.